This TCR beta chain was retrieved from a study of T-cell reconstitution after alpha-beta-depleted transplantation in children. Unmatched junction bases numbered 15, after V lost 10 bases and J lost 0 bases. The CDR3 totals 17 residues. Germline CDR1 and CDR2: ENHRY and SYGVKD. It was with unique molecular identifiers that the TCRbeta library was prepared. TCRdb reanalysed the PCR reads using MiXCR and keeps one entry per CDR3 protein. The sample gives some 150,000 distinct CDR3 sequences, around 10% of which show up once; over 15% is in the top ten. Only a few counts were recorded for this clonotype. Its matching antigen is unknown. Study-level points and caveats: T-cell numbers and diversity, one year after transplant, stemmed largely from T cells that were newly produced. Approximately two months post-transplant, alpha-beta T cells reportedly originated from several hundred expanded graft clones. From surviving recipient T cells and thymic progenitors came the high day-60 TCRbeta diversity observed in some patients.

The specimen comprised PBMCs, mostly from graft donor cells, sampled 180 days after TCRalphabeta/CD19-depleted stem cell transplant. This chain links TRBV10-3 with TRBJ2-3, with 8 positions matching TRBD1. The origin of this receptor is a female patient between 2 and 15 years old who had a stem cell transplant for congenital amegakaryocytic thrombocytopenia, so the T cells may come from the graft donor. The CDR3 sequence is CATRTGFGSQSTDTQYF. Written as DNA, the CDR3 is TGTGCCACCAGGACAGGGTTTGGGTCCCAAAGCACAGATACGCAGTATTTT.